This entry describes one T cell receptor (beta chain). V was trimmed by 2 bases and J by 0 bases, leaving 11 bases between them. The germline CDR1 and CDR2 sequences are SGHRS and YFSETQ. The CDR3 has 16 residues. Clones were read by immunoSEQ multiplex PCR, and TCRdb kept only the in-frame ones, dropping some. Here the sample spans tens of thousands of clones, around 85% being singletons. This sample stems from a study of T cells in tumors after PD-1 blockade. Study in general: Patients had no prior checkpoint blockade, systemic immunosuppressants, or anti-cancer therapy within 4 weeks. Treatment was either pembrolizumab 200 mg every 3 weeks or cemiplimab 350 mg every 2 weeks.

The source material was PBMCs, sampled before anti-PD-1 treatment. The J gene is TRBJ2-2, the V gene TRBV5-1, with D tentatively TRBD2 (6 bases). The TCR sequence derives from a human donor with basal cell carcinoma. CDR3 sequence reads: CASSLTGVANTGELFF. CDR3 bases: TGCGCCAGCAGCTTAACGGGGGTAGCGAACACCGGGGAGCTGTTTTTT.